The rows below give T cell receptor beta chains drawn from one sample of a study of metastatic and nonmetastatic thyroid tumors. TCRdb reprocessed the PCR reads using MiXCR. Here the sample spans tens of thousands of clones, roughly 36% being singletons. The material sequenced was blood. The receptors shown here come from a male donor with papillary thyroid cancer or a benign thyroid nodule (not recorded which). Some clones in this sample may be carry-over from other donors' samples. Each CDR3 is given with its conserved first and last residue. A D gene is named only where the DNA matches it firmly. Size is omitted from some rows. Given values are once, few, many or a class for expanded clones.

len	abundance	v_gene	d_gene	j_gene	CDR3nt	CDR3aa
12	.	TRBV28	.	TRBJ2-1	TGTGCCAGCAGGCAGGGGGGCAATGAGCAGTTCTTC	CASRQGGNEQFF
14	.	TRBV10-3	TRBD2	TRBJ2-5	TGTGCCATCAGCCCGGGACTAGCGCAAGAGACCCAGTACTTC	CAISPGLAQETQYF
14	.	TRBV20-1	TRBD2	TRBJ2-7	TGCAGTGCTAGTCAAAGCGGGAGAGCGGACGAGCAGTACTTC	CSASQSGRADEQYF
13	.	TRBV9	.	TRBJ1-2	TGTGCCAGCAGCGTAGGAATTAACTATGGCTACACCTTC	CASSVGINYGYTF
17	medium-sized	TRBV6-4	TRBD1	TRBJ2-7	TGTGCCAGCAGTGACTCGGGGGTGGACAGGGCTTCCTACGAGCAGTACTTC	CASSDSGVDRASYEQYF
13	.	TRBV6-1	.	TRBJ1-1	TGTGCCAGCAGCCTCGGACCCTTCGATGAAGCTTTCTTT	CASSLGPFDEAFF
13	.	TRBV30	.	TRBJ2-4	TGTGCCTGGACCGGGGGCTTTGAGAGTGTTCAGTACTTC	CAWTGGFESVQYF
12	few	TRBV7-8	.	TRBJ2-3	TGTGCCAGCAGCTTATCCTCTCCTACGCAGTATTTT	CASSLSSPTQYF
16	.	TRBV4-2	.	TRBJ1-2	TGTGCCAGCAGCCAAGTCGTAACAGCCCTCTCCTATGGCTACACCTTC	CASSQVVTALSYGYTF
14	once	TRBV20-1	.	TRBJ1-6	TGCAGTGCCGGACAGAGCTCCTATAATTCACCCCTCCACTTT	CSAGQSSYNSPLHF
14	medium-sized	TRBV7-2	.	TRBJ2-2	TGTGCCAGCAGCTTAATGACGAACACCGGGGAGCTGTTTTTT	CASSLMTNTGELFF
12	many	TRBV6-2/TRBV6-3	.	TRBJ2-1	TGTGCCAGCAGTTACTCCCGGGATGAGCAGTTCTTC	CASSYSRDEQFF
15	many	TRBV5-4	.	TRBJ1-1	TGTGCCAGCAGCCCGCCGGGGGGGGCGAACACTGAAGCTTTCTTT	CASSPPGGANTEAFF
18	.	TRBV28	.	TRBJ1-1	TGTGCCAGCAGTTCCTGGAGGGAAGGGGTCATAATGGGCACTGAAGCTTTCTTT	CASSSWREGVIMGTEAFF
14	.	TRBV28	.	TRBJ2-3	TGTGCCAGCAGCCCCGGAGCGGACACAGGTACGCAGTATTTT	CASSPGADTGTQYF
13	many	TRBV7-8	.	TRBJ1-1	TGTGCCAGCAGCTTAGATAGGGTTTCCGAAGCTTTCTTT	CASSLDRVSEAFF
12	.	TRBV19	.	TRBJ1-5	TGTGCCAGTAGTATTGTGGGTCAGCCCCAGCATTTT	CASSIVGQPQHF
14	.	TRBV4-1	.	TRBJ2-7	TGCGCCAGCAGCCAAGAAAGGGCCTTCTACGAGCAGTACTTC	CASSQERAFYEQYF
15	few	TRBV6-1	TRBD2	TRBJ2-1	TGTGCCAGCCCAGGATTTCGCGGGAGACGTAATGAGCAGTTCTTC	CASPGFRGRRNEQFF
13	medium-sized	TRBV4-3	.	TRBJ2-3	TGCGCCAGCAGCCATCCGGGAACGGATACGCAGTATTTT	CASSHPGTDTQYF
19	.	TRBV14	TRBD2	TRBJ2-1	TGTGCCAGCAGCCAAGTATGGACTAGCGGTCGTTACTCCTACAATGAGCAGTTCTTC	CASSQVWTSGRYSYNEQFF
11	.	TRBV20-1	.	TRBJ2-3	TGCAGGCCGGGGACGCCAGATACGCAGTATTTT	CRPGTPDTQYF
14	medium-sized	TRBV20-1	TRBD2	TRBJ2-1	TGCAGTGCGCAAGCGGGAGGGGATTACAATGAGCAGTTCTTC	CSAQAGGDYNEQFF
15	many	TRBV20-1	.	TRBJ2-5	TGCAGTGCTAGAGATCCGACCGGGAGCAGGGAGACCCAGTACTTC	CSARDPTGSRETQYF
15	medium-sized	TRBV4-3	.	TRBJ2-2	TGCGCCAGCAGCCCCGAGGCCGGGGCATCCGGGGAGCTGTTTTTT	CASSPEAGASGELFF
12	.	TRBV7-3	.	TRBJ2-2	TGTGCCAGCAGCTCCCCCGCCGGGGAGCTGTTTTTT	CASSSPAGELFF
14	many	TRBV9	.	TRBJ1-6	TGTGCCAGCAGCGTCAACCCAATTAATTCACCCCTCCACTTT	CASSVNPINSPLHF
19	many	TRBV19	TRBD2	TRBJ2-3	TGTGCCAGTAGTATCCCTCCGGGACTAGCGGGAGGGGGGACAGATACGCAGTATTTT	CASSIPPGLAGGGTDTQYF
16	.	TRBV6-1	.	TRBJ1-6	TGTGCCAGCAGTGCCCCTGGGCGGCGATATAATTCACCCCTCCACTTT	CASSAPGRRYNSPLHF
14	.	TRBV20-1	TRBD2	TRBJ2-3	TGCAGTGCTAGAGGGACTAGCGGGACAGATACGCAGTATTTT	CSARGTSGTDTQYF
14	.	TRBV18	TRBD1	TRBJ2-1	TGTGCCAGCTCACCCGAGGGGGCTTTGGGTGAGCAGTTCTTC	CASSPEGALGEQFF
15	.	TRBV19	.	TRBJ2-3	TGTGCCAGTAGTAAGCACAGGTGCCTGTTAGATACGCAGTATTTT	CASSKHRCLLDTQYF
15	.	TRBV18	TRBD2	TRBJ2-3	TGTGCCAGCTCCGGGACTAGCGGTAGCACAGATACGCAGTATTTT	CASSGTSGSTDTQYF
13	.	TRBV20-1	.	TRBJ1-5	TGCAGTGCTAGACAGGCGCCTAATCAGCCCCAGCATTTT	CSARQAPNQPQHF
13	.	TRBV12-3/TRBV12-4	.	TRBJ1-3	TGTGCCAGCAGTTTACACTCTGGAAACACCATATATTTT	CASSLHSGNTIYF
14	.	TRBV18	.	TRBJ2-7	TGTGCCAGCTCACTCCAAAGAGACAGGGCGGGGAATGTCTTC	CASSLQRDRAGNVF
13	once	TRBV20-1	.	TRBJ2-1	TGCAGTGCTAGAGCCTCCACGGAGAATGAGCAGTTCTTC	CSARASTENEQFF
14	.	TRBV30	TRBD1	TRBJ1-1	TGTGCCGCCCACCTCAGGGGGCGCCGGACTGAAGCTTTCTTT	CAAHLRGRRTEAFF
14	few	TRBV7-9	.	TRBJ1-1	TGTGCCAGCAGCCGACCCCGGGGGGACACTGAAGCTTTCTTT	CASSRPRGDTEAFF
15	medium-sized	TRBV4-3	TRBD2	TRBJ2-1	TGCGCCAGCAGCCCGGGACTAGCGGGGCTCAAGGGGCAGTTCTTC	CASSPGLAGLKGQFF
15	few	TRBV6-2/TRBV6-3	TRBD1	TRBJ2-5	TGTGCCAGCAGTTACTCACCAACGGGACAGCAGACCCAGTACTTC	CASSYSPTGQQTQYF
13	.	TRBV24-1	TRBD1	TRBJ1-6	TGTGCCACCAGTGATTTAGGGGGCCCACCCCTCCACTTT	CATSDLGGPPLHF
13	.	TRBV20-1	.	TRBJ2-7	TGCAGTGCGATCGCGACCCTGGGCTACGAGCAGTACTTC	CSAIATLGYEQYF
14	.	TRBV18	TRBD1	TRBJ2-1	TGTGCCAGCTCATGGGACAGTTTCTACAATGAGCAGTTCTTC	CASSWDSFYNEQFF
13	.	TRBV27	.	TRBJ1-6	TGTGCCAGCAGTTTATCGGAAGATTCACCCCTCCACTTT	CASSLSEDSPLHF
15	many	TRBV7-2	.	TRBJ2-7	TGTGCCAGCAGCTTATCCCCGACAATACCCTACGAGCAGTACTTC	CASSLSPTIPYEQYF
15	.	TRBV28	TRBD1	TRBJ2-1	TGTGCCAGCAGTTTACCCCGACAGGGGAGGTATGAGCAGTTCTTC	CASSLPRQGRYEQFF
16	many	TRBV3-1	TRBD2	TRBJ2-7	TGTGCCAGCAGCCCGATAGGCCCTAGCGGGACCTACGAGCAGTACTTC	CASSPIGPSGTYEQYF
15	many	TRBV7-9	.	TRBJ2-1	TGTGCCAGCAGCCAGCAGGGGACGTTCTACAATGAGCAGTTCTTC	CASSQQGTFYNEQFF
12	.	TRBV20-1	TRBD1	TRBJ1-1	TGCAGTGCCCACAGGGGGAACACTGAAGCTTTCTTT	CSAHRGNTEAFF
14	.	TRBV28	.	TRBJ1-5	TGTGCCAGCCGAAAATCGAGGTTTGGTCAGCCCCAGCATTTT	CASRKSRFGQPQHF
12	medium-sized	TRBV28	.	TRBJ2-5	TGTGCCAGCAGTTTTCCAGAAGAGACCCAGTACTTC	CASSFPEETQYF